Here is one T cell receptor (beta chain) with its context. These data belong to a study of blood T cell repertoires in COVID-19. Profiled with immunoSEQ multiplex PCR; TCRdb holds only in-frame clones, not every one. The sample has approximately 31,000 clones; 90% to 95% are singletons. The CDR3 is 14 residues long. Trimming cost V 6 bases and J 0 bases, with 11 bases left between them. The germline V gene encodes CDR1 KGHSH and CDR2 LQKENI. The TCR was taken from a human donor in a cohort sampled during active COVID-19. Material: peripheral blood. The chain couples TRBV18 to TRBJ1-1; D gene uncertain. The CDR3 spells CASSSARVNTEAFF. CDR3 coding DNA: TGTGCCAGCTCCTCTGCGCGTGTGAACACTGAAGCTTTCTTT.